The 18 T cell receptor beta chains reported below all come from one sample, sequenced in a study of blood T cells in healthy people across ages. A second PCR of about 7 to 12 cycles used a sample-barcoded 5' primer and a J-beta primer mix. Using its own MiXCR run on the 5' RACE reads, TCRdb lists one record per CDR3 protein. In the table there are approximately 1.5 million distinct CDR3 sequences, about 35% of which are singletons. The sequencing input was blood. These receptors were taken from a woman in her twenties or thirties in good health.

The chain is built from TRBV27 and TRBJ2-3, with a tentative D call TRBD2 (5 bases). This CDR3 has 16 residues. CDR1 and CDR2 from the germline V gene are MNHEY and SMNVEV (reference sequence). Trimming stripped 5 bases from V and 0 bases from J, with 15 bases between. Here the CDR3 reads CASSPLAFRSTDTQYF. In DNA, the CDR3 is TGTGCCAGCAGTCCCTTAGCGTTTCGAAGCACAGATACGCAGTATTTT.

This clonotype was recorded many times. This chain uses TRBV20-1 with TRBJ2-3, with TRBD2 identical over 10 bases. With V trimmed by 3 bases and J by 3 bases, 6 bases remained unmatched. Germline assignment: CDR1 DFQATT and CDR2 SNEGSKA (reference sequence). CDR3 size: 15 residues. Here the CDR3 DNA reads TGCAGTGCTAGGCCACTAGCGGGACCTACAGATACGCAGTATTTT. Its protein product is CSARPLAGPTDTQYF.

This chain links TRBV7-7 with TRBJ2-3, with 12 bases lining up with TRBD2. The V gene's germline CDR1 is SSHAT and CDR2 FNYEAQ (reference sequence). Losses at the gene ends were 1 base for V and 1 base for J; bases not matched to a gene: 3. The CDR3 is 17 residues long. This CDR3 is CASSLGASGRGTDTQYF. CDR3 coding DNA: TGTGCCAGCAGCTTAGGGGCTAGCGGGAGGGGCACAGATACGCAGTATTTT.

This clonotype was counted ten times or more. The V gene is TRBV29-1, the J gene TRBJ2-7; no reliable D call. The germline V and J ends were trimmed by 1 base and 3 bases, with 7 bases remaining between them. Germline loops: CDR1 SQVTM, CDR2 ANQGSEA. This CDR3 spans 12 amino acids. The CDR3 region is CSVEVHLYEQYF. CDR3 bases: TGCAGCGTTGAAGTTCACCTCTACGAGCAGTACTTC.

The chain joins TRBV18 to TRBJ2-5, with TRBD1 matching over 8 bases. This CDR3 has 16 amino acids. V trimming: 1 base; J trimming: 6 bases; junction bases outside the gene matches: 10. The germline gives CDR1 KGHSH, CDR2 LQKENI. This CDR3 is CASSPRDQGARKTQYF. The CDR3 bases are TGTGCCAGCTCACCACGGGACCAGGGGGCGCGAAAGACCCAGTACTTC.

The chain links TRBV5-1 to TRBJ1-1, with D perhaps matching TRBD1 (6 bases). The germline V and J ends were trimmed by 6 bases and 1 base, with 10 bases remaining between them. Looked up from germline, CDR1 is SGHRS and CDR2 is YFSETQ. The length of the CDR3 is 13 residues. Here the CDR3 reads CASNQGKNTEAFF. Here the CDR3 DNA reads TGCGCCAGCAACCAGGGGAAGAACACTGAAGCTTTCTTT.

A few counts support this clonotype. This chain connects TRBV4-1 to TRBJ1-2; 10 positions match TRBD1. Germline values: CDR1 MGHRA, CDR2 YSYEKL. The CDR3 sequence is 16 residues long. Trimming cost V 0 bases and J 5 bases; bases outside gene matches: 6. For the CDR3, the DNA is TGCGCCAGCAGCCAAGAAAGTTTGGGACAGGGGTATGGCTACACCTTC. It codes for CASSQESLGQGYGYTF.

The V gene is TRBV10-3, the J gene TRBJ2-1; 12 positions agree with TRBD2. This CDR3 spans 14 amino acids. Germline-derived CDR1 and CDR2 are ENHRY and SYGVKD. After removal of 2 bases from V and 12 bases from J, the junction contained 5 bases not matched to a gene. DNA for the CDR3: TGTGCCATCAGTGAGGAGACTAGCGGGAGTCTGCAGTTCTTC. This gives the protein CAISEETSGSLQFF.

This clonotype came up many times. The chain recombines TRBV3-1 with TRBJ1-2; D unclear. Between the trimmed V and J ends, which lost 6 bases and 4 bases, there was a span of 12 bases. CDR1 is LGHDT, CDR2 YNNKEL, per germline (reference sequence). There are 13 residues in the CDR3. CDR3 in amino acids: CASSEISGYGYTF. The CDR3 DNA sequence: TGTGCCAGCAGTGAAATTAGTGGCTATGGCTACACCTTC. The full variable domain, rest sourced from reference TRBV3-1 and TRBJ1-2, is DTAVSQTPKYLVTQMGNDKSIKCEQNLGHDTMYWYKQDSKKFLKIMFSYNNKELIINETVPNRFSPKSPDKAHLNLHINSLELGDSAVYFCASSEISGYGYTFGSGTRLTVV.

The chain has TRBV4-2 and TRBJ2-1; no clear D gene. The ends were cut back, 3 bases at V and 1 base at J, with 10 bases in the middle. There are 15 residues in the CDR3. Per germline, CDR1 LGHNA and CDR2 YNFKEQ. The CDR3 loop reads CASSQGVASYNEQFF. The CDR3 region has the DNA TGTGCCAGCAGCCAGGGTGTTGCATCCTACAATGAGCAGTTCTTC.

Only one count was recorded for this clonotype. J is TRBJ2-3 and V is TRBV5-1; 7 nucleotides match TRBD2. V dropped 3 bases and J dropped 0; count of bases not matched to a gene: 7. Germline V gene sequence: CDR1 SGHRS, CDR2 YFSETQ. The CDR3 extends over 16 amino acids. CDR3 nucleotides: TGCGCCAGCAGCTCCTCCTACGGGGGGAGCACAGATACGCAGTATTTT. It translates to CASSSSYGGSTDTQYF.

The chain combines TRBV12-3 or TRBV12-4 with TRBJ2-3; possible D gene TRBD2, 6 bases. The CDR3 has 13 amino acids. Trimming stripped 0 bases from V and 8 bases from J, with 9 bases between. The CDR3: CASSLAGGLTQYF. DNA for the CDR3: TGTGCCAGCAGTTTAGCGGGAGGCCTTACGCAGTATTTT.

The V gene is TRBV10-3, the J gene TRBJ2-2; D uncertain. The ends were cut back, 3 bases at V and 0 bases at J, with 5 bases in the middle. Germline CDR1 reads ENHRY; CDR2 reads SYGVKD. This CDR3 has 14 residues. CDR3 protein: CAISDEANTGELFF. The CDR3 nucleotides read TGTGCCATCAGTGACGAGGCGAACACCGGGGAGCTGTTTTTT.

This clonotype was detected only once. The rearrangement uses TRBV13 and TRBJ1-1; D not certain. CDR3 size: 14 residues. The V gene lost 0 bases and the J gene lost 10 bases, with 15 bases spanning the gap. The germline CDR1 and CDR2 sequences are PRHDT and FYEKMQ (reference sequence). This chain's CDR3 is CASSLGRLPVRAFF. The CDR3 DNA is TGTGCCAGCAGCTTAGGCCGACTTCCCGTCAGAGCTTTCTTT. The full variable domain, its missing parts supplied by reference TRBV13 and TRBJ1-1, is AAGVIQSPRHLIKEKRETATLKCYPIPRHDTVYWYQQGPGQDPQFLISFYEKMQSDKGSIPDRFSAQQFSDYHSELNMSSLELGDSALYFCASSLGRLPVRAFFGQGTRLTVV.

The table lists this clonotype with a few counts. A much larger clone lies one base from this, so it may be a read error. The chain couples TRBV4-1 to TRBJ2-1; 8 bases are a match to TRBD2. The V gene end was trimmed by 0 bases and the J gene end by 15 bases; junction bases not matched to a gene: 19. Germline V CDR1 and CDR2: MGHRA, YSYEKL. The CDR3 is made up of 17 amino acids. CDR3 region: CASSQEMEKREQRGLFF. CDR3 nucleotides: TGCGCCAGCAGCCAAGAAATGGAGAAGCGGGAGCAAAGAGGGCTGTTCTTC.

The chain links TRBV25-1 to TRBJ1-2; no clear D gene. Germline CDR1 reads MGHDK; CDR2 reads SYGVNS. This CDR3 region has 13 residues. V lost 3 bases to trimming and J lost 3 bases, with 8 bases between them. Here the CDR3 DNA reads TGTGCCAGCAGTGACGCTTGGGACTATGGCTACACCTTC. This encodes CASSDAWDYGYTF.

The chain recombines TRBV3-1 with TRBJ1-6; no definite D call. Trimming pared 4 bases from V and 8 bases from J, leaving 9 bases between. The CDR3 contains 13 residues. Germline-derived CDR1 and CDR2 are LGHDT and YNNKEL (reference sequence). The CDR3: CASSPSVDSPLHF. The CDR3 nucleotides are TGTGCCAGCAGCCCGTCCGTAGATTCACCCCTCCACTTT. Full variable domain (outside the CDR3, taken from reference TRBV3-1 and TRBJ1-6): DTAVSQTPKYLVTQMGNDKSIKCEQNLGHDTMYWYKQDSKKFLKIMFSYNNKELIINETVPNRFSPKSPDKAHLNLHINSLELGDSAVYFCASSPSVDSPLHFGNGTRLTVT.

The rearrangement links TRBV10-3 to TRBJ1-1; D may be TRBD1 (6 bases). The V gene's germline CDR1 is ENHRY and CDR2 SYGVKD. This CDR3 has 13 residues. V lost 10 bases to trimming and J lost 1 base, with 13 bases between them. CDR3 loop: CATQGQRNTEAFF. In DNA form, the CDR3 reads TGTGCCACACAGGGACAACGGAACACTGAAGCTTTCTTT.